One sample yielded the 11 T cell receptor beta chains listed below, sequenced in a study of Ad26.COV2.S vaccination and SARS-CoV-2 variants. Profiling relied on immunoSEQ multiplex PCR, and the TCRdb table lists in-frame clones only, not all of them. Of more than 300,000 clones in the sample, about 86% are singletons; the top ten hold 1.5% to 2.5%. Described treatment: some 19 received Ad26.COV2.S at low or high dose, single or two shots; several received placebo; per-sample allocation not given. Repertoires come from day 63 after the first vaccine or placebo injection. The starting material was peripheral blood, obtained in a trial of Ad26.COV2.S vaccine versus placebo. These receptors were taken from a person between 18 and 65 years old who received the Ad26.COV2.S COVID-19 vaccine or a placebo.

V usage is TRBV7-2 and J usage is TRBJ2-3; 12 bases map to TRBD2. Germline CDR1 SGHTA, CDR2 FQGNSA. The CDR3 is 18 residues long. V was pared by 0 bases and J by 4 bases, with 8 bases of the junction left unmatched. The CDR3 protein is CASSLATRLAGAPDTQYF. The CDR3 DNA follows: TGTGCCAGCAGCTTAGCCACTAGACTAGCGGGGGCCCCAGATACGCAGTATTTT.

This clone has ten or more counts. V usage is TRBV9 and J usage is TRBJ1-1; D not resolved. Germline CDR1 reads SGDLS; CDR2 reads YYNGEE. The CDR3 consists of 14 residues. Trimming stripped 4 bases from V and 4 bases from J, with 14 bases between. In DNA, the CDR3 is TGTGCCAGCAGCAGACGCGGGGAGGGCACTGAAGCTTTCTTT. Protein: CASSRRGEGTEAFF.

The V call is TRBV30, the J call TRBJ2-6; D might be TRBD1 (6 bases). This CDR3 has 16 residues. The germline CDR1 and CDR2 sequences are GTSNPN and SVGIG (reference sequence). V lost 0 bases to trimming and J lost 2 bases, with 11 bases between them. CDR3 amino acids: CAWSVLPGAGANVLTF. The CDR3, as DNA: TGTGCCTGGAGTGTACTTCCAGGGGCTGGGGCCAACGTCCTGACTTTC.

The J gene is TRBJ2-2, the V gene TRBV7-2, with D possibly matching TRBD1 (6 bases). With 4 bases removed from V and 1 base from J, the gap between germline ends came to 10 bases. Germline assignment: CDR1 SGHTA and CDR2 FQGNSA. This CDR3 region has 15 residues. CDR3 region: CASSSSRGNTGELFF. CDR3 DNA sequence: TGTGCCAGCAGCTCTAGCAGGGGGAACACCGGGGAGCTGTTTTTT.

This clone showed up just a few times. Other DNA sequences in the sample encode the same CDR3. The chain has TRBV6-2 or TRBV6-3 and TRBJ2-7, with D possibly TRBD2 on 5 matching bases. The CDR3 runs to 14 residues. The V end was cut by 3 bases, the J end by 4 bases, with 13 bases between. CDR1 and CDR2 (germline): MNHEY, SVGEGT. The CDR3 loop reads CASSYGRGSYEQYF. The CDR3 DNA reads TGTGCCAGCAGTTATGGTCGGGGTTCTTACGAGCAGTACTTC.

The V call is TRBV2, the J call TRBJ2-7; D may correspond to TRBD1 or TRBD2 (6 bases each). Trimming removed 9 bases at V and 3 bases at J, with 15 bases between. Germline lookup yields CDR1 SNHLY and CDR2 FYNNEI. The CDR3 runs 13 residues. CDR3 bases: TGTGCCAGTTCCTCCGGGGGACACTACGAGCAGTACTTC. Amino acids: CASSSGGHYEQYF.

The count of this clone is one. The V and J genes are TRBV30 and TRBJ2-7; possible D gene TRBD1, 6 bases. Trimming removed 6 bases at V and 3 bases at J, with 18 bases between. Germline values: CDR1 GTSNPN, CDR2 SVGIG (reference sequence). The CDR3 contains 14 residues. The CDR3 spells CACPKTGEVYEQYF. In DNA, the CDR3 is TGTGCCTGTCCGAAGACAGGAGAGGTCTACGAGCAGTACTTC.

In this sample, this clone turned up a few times. V gene TRBV30 combines with J gene TRBJ2-5; D not resolved. The CDR3 extends over 10 amino acids. Trimming took off 2 bases at V and 2 bases at J, with 0 bases between the two ends. Germline CDR1 is GTSNPN and CDR2 is SVGIG (reference sequence). CDR3 sequence: CAWSQETQYF. The CDR3 nucleotides read TGTGCCTGGAGTCAAGAGACCCAGTACTTC.

This chain connects TRBV5-4 to TRBJ2-3, with 9 bases aligning to TRBD1. The V and J ends lost 0 bases and 0 bases, in that order; junction bases with no gene match: 2. CDR1 and CDR2 (germline): SGHNT, YYREEE (reference sequence). This CDR3 contains 16 residues. CDR3 bases: TGTGCCAGCAGCTTGGGTGGACAGGGGAGCACAGATACGCAGTATTTT. This translates into CASSLGGQGSTDTQYF.

This clone was detected only a few times. The genes are TRBV5-4 and TRBJ2-2; no reliable D call. Germline V gives CDR1 SGHNT, CDR2 YYREEE (reference sequence). CDR3 size: 13 residues. V lost 1 base and J 7 bases, leaving 8 bases between the germline ends. The CDR3 DNA reads as TGTGCCAGCAGCTTGAAGGTTTACGGGGAGCTGTTTTTT. Translated: CASSLKVYGELFF.

This clone was seen once. J is TRBJ2-1 and V is TRBV6-2 or TRBV6-3, with 9 nucleotides matching TRBD1. The CDR3 has 17 residues. V gave up 6 bases and J gave up 0 bases; unmatched junction bases: 9. Germline V gene data show CDR1 as MNHEY and CDR2 as SVGEGT. CDR3 in DNA: TGTGCCAGCAGCCCCCTACCGGGACAGGGCTCCTACAATGAGCAGTTCTTC. Its translation: CASSPLPGQGSYNEQFF.